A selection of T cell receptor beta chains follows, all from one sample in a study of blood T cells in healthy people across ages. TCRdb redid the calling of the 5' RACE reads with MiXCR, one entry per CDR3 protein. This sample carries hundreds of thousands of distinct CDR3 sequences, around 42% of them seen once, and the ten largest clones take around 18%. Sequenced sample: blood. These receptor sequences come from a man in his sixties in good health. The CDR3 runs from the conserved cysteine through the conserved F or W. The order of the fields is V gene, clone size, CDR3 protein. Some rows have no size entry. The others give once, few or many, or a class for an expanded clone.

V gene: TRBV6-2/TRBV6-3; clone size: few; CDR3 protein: CASSTGQGVRTDTQYF
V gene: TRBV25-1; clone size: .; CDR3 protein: CASSVRGQGSTGELFF
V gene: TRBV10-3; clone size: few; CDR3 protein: CAIREERTEAFF
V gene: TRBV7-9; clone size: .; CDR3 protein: CASRSTGGNTGELFF
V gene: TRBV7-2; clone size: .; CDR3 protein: CASSSQDGSADTQYF
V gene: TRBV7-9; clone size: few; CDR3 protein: CASSFLAGQKETQYF
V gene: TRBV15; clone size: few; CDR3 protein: CATSRGDAPGSGANVLTF
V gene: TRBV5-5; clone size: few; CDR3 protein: CASSLGRGPYNEQFF
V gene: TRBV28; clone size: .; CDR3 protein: CASSQQVRGSPLHF
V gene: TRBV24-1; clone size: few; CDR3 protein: CAPVGEQETQYF
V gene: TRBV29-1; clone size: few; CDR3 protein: CSVGQGTGGSNQPQHF
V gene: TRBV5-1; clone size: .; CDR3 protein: CASSEGRIPPYGYTF
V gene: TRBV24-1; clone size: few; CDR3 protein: CATGNEAGTQYF
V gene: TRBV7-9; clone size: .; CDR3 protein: CASSSGAGWSYGYTF
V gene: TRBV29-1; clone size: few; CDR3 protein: CSVVRDIEYGYTF
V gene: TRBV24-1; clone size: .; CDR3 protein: CATSDLQRAGGLNEQFF
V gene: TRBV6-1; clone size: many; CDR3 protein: CASSGRLTTNLVETQYF
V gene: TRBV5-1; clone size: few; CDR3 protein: CASSFGRGGYNEQFF
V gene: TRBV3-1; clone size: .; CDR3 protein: CASSHRQGRNEQYF
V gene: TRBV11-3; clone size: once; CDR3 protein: CASSLITGSYGYTF
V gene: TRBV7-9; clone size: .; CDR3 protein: CASSPGASDEQFF
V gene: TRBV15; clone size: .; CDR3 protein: CATSREAQNYEQYF
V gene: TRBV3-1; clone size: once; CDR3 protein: CASSQEVTDTQYF
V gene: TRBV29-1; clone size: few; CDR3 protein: CSVPGLAGGGNEQFF
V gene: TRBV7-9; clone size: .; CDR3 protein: CASSFPPQVDGYTF
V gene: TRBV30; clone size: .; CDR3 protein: CAWRRTGLAEAFF
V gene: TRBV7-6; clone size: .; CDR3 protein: CASSLPLSGVGGGELFF
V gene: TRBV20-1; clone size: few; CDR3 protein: CSARGHEGPSNQPQHF
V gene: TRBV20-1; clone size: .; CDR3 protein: CSAQSGTTSTDTQYF
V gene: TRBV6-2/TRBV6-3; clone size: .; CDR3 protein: CASSPTSGAEQFF
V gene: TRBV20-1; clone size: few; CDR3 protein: CSARGFATNEKLFF
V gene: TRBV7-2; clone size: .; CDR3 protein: CASSFKGGGETQYF